This TCR beta chain appears in the sequencing data of a study of beta chain features in type 1 diabetes. Regarding the study as a whole: Reduced insertions and increased deletions marked VDJ junctions in type 1 diabetes patients. A potential PCR bias toward shorter templates would be equal in patient and control samples. Shortening of TCRB CDR3s, moderate but significant, appeared in all four CD4+ subsets of Type 1 diabetes patients.

This CDR3 contains 15 residues. Germline V CDR1 and CDR2: SGHNT, YYREEE (reference sequence). The V segment lost 4 bases and the J segment 4 bases; nucleotides outside the gene matches: 6. On this clone itself: As yet, its antigen is unknown.

Sequenced material consisted of expressed TCRB transcripts (all of the isolated RNA was reverse transcribed). Naive, central memory and regulatory T cell samples averaged around 3.3 million reads. TCRdb's table, derived via immunoSEQ multiplex PCR, lists solely in-frame clones and lacks some. There are fewer than 200,000 clones in the sample; around 8% occur only once, and nearly 0.65% lies in the top ten. The sample comprised central memory CD4+ T cells from blood. The receptor was derived from a man in his late teens or twenties in good health. J is TRBJ1-2 and V is TRBV5-4; 11 bases fit TRBD1. The CDR3 nucleotides read TGTGCCAGCAGCGAAAGGGACAGGGGGTCCTATGGCTACACCTTC. Translated, it gives CASSERDRGSYGYTF.